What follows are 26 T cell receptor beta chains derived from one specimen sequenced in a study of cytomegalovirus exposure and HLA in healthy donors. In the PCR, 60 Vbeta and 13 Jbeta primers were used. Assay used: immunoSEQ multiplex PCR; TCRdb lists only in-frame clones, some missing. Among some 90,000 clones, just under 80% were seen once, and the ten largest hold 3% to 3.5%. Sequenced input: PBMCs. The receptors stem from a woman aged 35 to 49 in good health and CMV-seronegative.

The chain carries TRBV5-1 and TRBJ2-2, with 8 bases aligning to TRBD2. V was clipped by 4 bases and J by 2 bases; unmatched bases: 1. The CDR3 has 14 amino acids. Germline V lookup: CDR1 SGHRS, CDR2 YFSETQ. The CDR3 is CASSTSGNTGELFF. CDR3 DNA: TGCGCCAGCAGCACTAGCGGTAACACCGGGGAGCTGTTTTTT.

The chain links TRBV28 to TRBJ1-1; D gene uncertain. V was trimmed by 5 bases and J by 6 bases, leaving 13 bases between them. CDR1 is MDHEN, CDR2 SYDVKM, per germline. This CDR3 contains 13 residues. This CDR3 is CASSDNPHPEAFF. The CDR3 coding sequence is TGTGCCAGCAGTGACAACCCCCACCCTGAAGCTTTCTTT.

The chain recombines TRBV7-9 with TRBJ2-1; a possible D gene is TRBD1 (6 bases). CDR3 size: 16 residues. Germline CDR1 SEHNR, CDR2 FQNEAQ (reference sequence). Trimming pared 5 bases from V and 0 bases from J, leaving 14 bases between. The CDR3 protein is CASSPIGTPSYNEQFF. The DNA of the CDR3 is TGTGCCAGCAGCCCGATCGGGACACCCTCCTACAATGAGCAGTTCTTC.

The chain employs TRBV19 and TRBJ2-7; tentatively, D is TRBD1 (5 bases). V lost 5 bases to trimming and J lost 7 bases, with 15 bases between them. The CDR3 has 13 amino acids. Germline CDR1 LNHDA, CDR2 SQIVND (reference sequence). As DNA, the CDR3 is TGTGCCAGTAGTTGGGCAGGGTTTGGGGAGCAGTACTTC. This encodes CASSWAGFGEQYF.

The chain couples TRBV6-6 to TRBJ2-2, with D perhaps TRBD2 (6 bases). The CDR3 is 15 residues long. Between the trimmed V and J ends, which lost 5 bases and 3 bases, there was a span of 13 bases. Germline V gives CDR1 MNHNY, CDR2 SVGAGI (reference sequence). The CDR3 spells CASSRLSGDTGELFF. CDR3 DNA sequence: TGTGCCAGCAGTCGCCTTAGCGGAGACACCGGGGAGCTGTTTTTT.

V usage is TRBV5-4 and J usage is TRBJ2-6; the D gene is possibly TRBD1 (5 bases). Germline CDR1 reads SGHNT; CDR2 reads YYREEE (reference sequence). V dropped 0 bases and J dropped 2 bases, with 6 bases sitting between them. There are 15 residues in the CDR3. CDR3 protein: CASSLVGPGANVLTF. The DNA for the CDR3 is TGTGCCAGCAGCTTGGTGGGGCCTGGGGCCAACGTCCTGACTTTC.

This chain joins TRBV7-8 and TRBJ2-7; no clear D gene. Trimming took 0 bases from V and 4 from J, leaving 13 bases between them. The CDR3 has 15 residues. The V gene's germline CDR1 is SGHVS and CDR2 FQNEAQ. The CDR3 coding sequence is TGTGCCAGCAGCTTAGCGAATATCGGCAGGTACGAGCAGTACTTC. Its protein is CASSLANIGRYEQYF.

This CDR3 reads CASSPNPLVDTQYF. The CDR3 DNA is TGTGCCAGCTCACCAAACCCACTAGTGGATACGCAGTATTTT. This sequence joins TRBV18 and TRBJ2-3; maybe TRBD2 (5 bases). The length of the CDR3 is 14 residues. Trimming stripped 2 bases from V and 6 bases from J, with 12 bases between. CDR1 KGHSH and CDR2 LQKENI come from the germline V gene.

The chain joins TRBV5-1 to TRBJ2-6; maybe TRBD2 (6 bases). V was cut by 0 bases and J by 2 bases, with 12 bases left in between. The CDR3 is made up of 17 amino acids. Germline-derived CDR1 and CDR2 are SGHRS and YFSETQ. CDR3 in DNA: TGCGCCAGCAGCTTGGCCGGGACTTTACCTGGGGCCAACGTCCTGACTTTC. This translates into CASSLAGTLPGANVLTF. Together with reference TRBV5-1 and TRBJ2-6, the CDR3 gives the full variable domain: KAGVTQTPRYLIKTRGQQVTLSCSPISGHRSVSWYQQTPGQGLQFLFEYFSETQRNKGNFPGRFSGRQFSNSRSEMNVSTLELGDSALYLCASSLAGTLPGANVLTFGAGSRLTVL.

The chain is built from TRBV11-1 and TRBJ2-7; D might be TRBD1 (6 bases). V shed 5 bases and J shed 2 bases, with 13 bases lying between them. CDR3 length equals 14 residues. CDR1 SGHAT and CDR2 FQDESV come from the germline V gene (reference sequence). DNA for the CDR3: TGTGCCAGCAGCCCAGGGGTTGCCGCCTACGAGCAGTACTTC. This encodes CASSPGVAAYEQYF.

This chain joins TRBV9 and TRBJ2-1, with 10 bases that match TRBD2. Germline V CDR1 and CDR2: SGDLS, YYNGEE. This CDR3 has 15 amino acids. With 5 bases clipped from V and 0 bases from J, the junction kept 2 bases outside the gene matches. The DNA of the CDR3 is TGTGCCAGCAGTCCTAGCGGGAGCTCCTACAATGAGCAGTTCTTC. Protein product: CASSPSGSSYNEQFF.

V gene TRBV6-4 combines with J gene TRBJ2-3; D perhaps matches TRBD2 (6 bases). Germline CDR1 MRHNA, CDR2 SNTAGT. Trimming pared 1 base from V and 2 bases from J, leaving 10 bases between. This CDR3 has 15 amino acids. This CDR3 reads CASSDLASATDTQYF. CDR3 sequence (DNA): TGTGCCAGCAGTGACTTGGCTAGCGCCACAGATACGCAGTATTTT.

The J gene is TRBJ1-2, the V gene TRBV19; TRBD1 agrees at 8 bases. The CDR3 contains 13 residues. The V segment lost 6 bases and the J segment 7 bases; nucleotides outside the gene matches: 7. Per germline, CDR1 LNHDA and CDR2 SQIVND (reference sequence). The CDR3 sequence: CASRPDRVGGYTF. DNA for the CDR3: TGTGCCAGTAGACCGGACAGGGTTGGTGGCTACACCTTC. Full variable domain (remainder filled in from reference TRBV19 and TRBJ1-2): DGGITQSPKYLFRKEGQNVTLSCEQNLNHDAMYWYRQDPGQGLRLIYYSQIVNDFQKGDIAEGYSVSREKKESFPLTVTSAQKNPTAFYLCASRPDRVGGYTFGSGTRLTVV.

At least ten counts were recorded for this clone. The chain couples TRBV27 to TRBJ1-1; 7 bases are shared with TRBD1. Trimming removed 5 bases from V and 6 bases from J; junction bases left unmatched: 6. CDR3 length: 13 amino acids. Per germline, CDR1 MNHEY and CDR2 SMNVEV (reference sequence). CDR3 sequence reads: CASSLTGTPEAFF. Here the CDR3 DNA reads TGTGCCAGCAGTCTGACAGGGACCCCTGAAGCTTTCTTT.

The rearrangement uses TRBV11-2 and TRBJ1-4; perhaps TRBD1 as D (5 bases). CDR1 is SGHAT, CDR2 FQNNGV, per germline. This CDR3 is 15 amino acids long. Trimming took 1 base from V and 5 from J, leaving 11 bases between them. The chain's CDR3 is CASSLVGGRNEKLFF. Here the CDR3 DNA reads TGTGCCAGCAGCTTAGTCGGGGGGAGGAATGAAAAACTGTTTTTT.

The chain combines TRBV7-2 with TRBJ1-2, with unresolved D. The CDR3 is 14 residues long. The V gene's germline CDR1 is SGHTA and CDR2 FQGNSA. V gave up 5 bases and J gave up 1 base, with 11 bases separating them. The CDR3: CASSLNLFNYGYTF. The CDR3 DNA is TGTGCCAGCAGCCTTAATCTTTTTAACTATGGCTACACCTTC.

This CDR3 reads CAWSVRLAEETQYF. CDR3 in DNA: TGTGCCTGGAGTGTACGATTAGCGGAAGAGACCCAGTACTTC. The genes are TRBV30 and TRBJ2-5, with a tentative D call TRBD2 (6 bases). The CDR3 consists of 14 residues. Germline V CDR1 and CDR2: GTSNPN, SVGIG (reference sequence). V lost 0 bases and J lost 3, with 11 bases in between.

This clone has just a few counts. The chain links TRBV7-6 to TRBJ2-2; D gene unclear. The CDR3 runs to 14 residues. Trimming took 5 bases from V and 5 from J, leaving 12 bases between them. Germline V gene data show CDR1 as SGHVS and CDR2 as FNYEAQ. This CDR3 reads CASSPSDLTGELFF. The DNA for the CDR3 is TGTGCCAGCAGCCCCTCCGACTTGACCGGGGAGCTGTTTTTT.

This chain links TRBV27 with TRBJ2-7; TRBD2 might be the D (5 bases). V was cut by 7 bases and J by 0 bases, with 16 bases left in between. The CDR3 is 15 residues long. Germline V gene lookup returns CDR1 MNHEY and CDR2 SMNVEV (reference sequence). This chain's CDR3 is CASNPSGRSSYEQYF. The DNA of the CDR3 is TGTGCCAGCAACCCAAGCGGACGGAGCTCCTACGAGCAGTACTTC.

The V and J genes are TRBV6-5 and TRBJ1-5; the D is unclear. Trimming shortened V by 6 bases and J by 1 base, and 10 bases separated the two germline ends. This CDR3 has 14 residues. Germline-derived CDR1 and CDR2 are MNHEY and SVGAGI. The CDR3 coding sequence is TGTGCCAGCAGACAAAGTAACAGCAATCAGCCCCAGCATTTT. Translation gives CASRQSNSNQPQHF.

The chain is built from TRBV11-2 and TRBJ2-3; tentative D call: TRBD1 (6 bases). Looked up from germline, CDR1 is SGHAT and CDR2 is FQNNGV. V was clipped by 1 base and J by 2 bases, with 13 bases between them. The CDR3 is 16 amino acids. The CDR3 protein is CASSLGEGQHTDTQYF. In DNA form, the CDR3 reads TGTGCCAGCAGCTTAGGAGAGGGACAACACACAGATACGCAGTATTTT.

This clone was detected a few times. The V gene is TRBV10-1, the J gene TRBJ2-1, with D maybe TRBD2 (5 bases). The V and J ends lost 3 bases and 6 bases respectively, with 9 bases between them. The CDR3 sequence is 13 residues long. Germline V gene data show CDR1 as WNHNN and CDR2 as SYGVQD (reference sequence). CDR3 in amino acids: CASSEIRGNEQFF. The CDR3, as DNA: TGCGCCAGCAGTGAAATCCGGGGCAATGAGCAGTTCTTC.

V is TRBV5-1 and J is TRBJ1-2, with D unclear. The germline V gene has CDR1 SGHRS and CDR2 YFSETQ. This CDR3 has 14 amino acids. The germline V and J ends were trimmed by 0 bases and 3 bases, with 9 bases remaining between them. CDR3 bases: TGCGCCAGCAGCTTGGCCTCAGGCGACTATGGCTACACCTTC. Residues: CASSLASGDYGYTF. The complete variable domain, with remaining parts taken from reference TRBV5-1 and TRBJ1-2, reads KAGVTQTPRYLIKTRGQQVTLSCSPISGHRSVSWYQQTPGQGLQFLFEYFSETQRNKGNFPGRFSGRQFSNSRSEMNVSTLELGDSALYLCASSLASGDYGYTFGSGTRLTVV.

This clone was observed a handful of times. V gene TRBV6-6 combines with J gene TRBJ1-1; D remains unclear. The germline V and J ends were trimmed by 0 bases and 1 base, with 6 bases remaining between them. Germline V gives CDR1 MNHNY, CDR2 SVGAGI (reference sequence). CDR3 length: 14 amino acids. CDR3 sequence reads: CASSYSLRNTEAFF. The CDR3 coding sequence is TGTGCCAGCAGTTACTCGTTGAGGAACACTGAAGCTTTCTTT.

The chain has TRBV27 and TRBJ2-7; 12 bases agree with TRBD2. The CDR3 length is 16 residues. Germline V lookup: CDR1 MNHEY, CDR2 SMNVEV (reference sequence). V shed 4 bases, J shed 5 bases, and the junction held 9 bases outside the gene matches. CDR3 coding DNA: TGTGCCAGCAGTTCAATCTGGACTAGCGGGAATAACGAGCAGTACTTC. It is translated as CASSSIWTSGNNEQYF.

This chain's CDR3 is CASSESWDRTYEQYF. The DNA for the CDR3 is TGTGCCAGCAGTGAAAGCTGGGACAGAACCTACGAGCAGTACTTC. The J gene is TRBJ2-7, the V gene TRBV2; TRBD1 agrees at 7 bases. The trim removed 2 bases at V and 2 bases at J, leaving 6 bases unmatched. Germline V gives CDR1 SNHLY, CDR2 FYNNEI. This CDR3 is 15 amino acids long.